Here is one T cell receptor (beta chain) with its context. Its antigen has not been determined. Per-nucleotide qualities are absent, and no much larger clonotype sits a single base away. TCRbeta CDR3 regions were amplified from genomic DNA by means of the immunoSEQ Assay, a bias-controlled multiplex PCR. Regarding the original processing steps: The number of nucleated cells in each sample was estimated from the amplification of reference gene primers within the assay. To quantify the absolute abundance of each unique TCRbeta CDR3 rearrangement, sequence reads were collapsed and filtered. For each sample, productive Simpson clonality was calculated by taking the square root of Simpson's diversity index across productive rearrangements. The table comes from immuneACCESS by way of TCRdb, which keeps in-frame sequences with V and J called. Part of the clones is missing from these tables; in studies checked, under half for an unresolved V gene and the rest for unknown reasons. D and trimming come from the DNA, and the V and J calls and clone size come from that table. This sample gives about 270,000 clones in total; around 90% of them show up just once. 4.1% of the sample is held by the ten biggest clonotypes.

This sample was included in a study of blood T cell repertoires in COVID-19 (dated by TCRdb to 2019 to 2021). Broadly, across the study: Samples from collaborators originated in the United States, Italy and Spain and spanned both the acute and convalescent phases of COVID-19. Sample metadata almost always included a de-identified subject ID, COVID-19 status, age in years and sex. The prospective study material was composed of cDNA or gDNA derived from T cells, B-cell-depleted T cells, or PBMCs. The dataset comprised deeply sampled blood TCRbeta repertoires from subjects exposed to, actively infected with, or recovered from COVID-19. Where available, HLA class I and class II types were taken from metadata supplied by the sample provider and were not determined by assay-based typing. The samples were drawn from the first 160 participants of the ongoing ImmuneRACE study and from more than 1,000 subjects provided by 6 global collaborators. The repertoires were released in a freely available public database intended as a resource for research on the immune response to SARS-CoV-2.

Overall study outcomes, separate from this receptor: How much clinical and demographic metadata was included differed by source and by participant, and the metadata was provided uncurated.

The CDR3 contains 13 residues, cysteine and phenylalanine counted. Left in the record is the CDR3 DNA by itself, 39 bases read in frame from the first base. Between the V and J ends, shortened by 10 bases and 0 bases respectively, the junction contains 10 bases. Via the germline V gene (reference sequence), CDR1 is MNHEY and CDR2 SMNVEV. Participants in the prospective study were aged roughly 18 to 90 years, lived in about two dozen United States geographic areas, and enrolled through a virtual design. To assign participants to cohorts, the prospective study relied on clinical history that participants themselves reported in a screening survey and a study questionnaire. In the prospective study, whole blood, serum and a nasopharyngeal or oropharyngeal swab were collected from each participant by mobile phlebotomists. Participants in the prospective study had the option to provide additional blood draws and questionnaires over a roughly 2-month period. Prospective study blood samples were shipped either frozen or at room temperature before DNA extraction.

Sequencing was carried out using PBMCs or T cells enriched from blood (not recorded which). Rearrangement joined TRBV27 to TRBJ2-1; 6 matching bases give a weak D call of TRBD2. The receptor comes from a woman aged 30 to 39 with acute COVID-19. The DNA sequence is TGTGCCATCCGAGCGGGCTCCTACAATGAGCAGTTCTTC. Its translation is CAIRAGSYNEQFF.